This T cell receptor (beta chain) was sequenced for a study of cytomegalovirus exposure and HLA in healthy donors. Primers for the PCR totalled 60 Vbeta and 13 Jbeta. Data came from immunoSEQ multiplex PCR; TCRdb stores just in-frame clones and leaves some out. The profile shows around 130,000 clones, roughly 85% of them singletons. V gave up 4 bases and J gave up 0 bases, with 17 bases separating them. This CDR3 is 16 amino acids long. Germline V CDR1 and CDR2: SGHDT, YYEEEE. This TCR was sampled from a young woman in good health and CMV-seropositive. Specimen: PBMCs. The chain couples TRBV5-6 to TRBJ2-7, with D perhaps matching TRBD2 (7 bases). This CDR3 reads CASSPLGGGLSYEQYF. The DNA for the CDR3 is TGTGCCAGCAGCCCCCTTGGCGGGGGCCTCTCCTACGAGCAGTACTTC.